These 28 T cell receptor beta chains were all obtained from the same sample, sequenced in a study of shared clonotypes between healthy human individuals. In the naive CD8 group, cells lacked CD45RO and were positively selected for CCR7, so terminally differentiated effector memory CD45RA+ cells were left out. TCRdb's copy holds only in-frame clones and misses some; the assay was immunoSEQ multiplex PCR. The sample lists about 2.1 million clones; approximately 94% were seen once. The sequenced material came from naive CD8+ T cells from PBMCs. These receptors came from a man aged 18 to 30 in good health. Some clones in this sample may be carry-over from other donors' samples.

The CDR3 DNA is TGTGCCAGCAGCCAGCGGGACAGGGTTTACGAGCAGTACTTC. Protein: CASSQRDRVYEQYF. The V gene is TRBV6-1, the J gene TRBJ2-7; TRBD1 aligns across 9 bases. The CDR3 has 14 amino acids. V lost 6 bases, J lost 4 bases, and 7 bases stayed unmatched. Per germline, CDR1 MNHNS and CDR2 SASEGT.

V is TRBV7-9 and J is TRBJ2-5; D gene uncertain. The CDR3 loop spans 14 amino acids. The V gene's germline CDR1 is SEHNR and CDR2 FQNEAQ (reference sequence). The V end was cut by 1 base, the J end by 5 bases, with 11 bases between. The CDR3 DNA follows: TGTGCCAGCAGCTTAGGGGGTCAGAAGGAGACCCAGTACTTC. Protein product: CASSLGGQKETQYF. The whole variable domain, filled in from reference TRBV7-9 and TRBJ2-5, reads DTGVSQNPRHKITKRGQNVTFRCDPISEHNRLYWYRQTLGQGPEFLTYFQNEAQLEKSRLLSDRFSAERPKGSFSTLEIQRTEQGDSAMYLCASSLGGQKETQYFGPGTRLLVL.

The rearrangement uses TRBV27 and TRBJ2-2; 9 positions agree with TRBD1. The CDR3 consists of 15 residues. V shed 5 bases, J shed 4 bases, and the junction held 5 bases outside the gene matches. CDR1 is MNHEY and CDR2 is SMNVEV in the germline V gene (reference sequence). The CDR3 reads CASSPQGAGTGELFF. DNA of the CDR3: TGTGCCAGCAGTCCACAGGGGGCAGGCACCGGGGAGCTGTTTTTT.

Turning to this clone: Other DNA sequences within the sample encode an identical CDR3. This sequence joins TRBV4-1 and TRBJ1-2; D gene unclear. Looked up from germline, CDR1 is MGHRA and CDR2 is YSYEKL. The length of the CDR3 is 14 residues. Trimming removed 1 base at V and 2 bases at J, with 8 bases between. This chain's CDR3 is CASSQVTGNYGYTF. The CDR3 region has the DNA TGCGCCAGCAGCCAAGTAACGGGAAACTATGGCTACACCTTC.

This chain joins TRBV5-4 and TRBJ2-3, with D possibly matching TRBD1 (6 bases). The germline gives CDR1 SGHNT, CDR2 YYREEE (reference sequence). The V and J ends lost 4 bases and 2 bases respectively, with 17 bases between them. The CDR3 runs to 16 residues. In DNA, the CDR3 is TGTGCCAGCAGCCTCCCGAACAGGGATGCCACAGATACGCAGTATTTT. The encoded protein is CASSLPNRDATDTQYF.

The chain is built from TRBV9 and TRBJ1-4; D is unclear. Trimming removed 4 bases at V and 11 bases at J, with 12 bases between. CDR1 is SGDLS and CDR2 is YYNGEE in the germline V gene. This CDR3 comprises 12 residues. For the CDR3, the DNA is TGTGCCAGCAGCCCCTCCCTGGGGAAACTGTTTTTT. Its protein product is CASSPSLGKLFF.

This clone showed up just once. The chain links TRBV7-8 to TRBJ1-4, with TRBD1 as a possible D gene (5 bases). CDR3 length: 16 amino acids. The V gene lost 1 base and the J gene lost 8 bases, with 17 bases spanning the gap. The germline CDR1 and CDR2 sequences are SGHVS and FQNEAQ. The CDR3 nucleotides are TGTGCCAGCAGCTTAGTAGGACCGGGGCACGGGGAAAAACTGTTTTTT. This encodes CASSLVGPGHGEKLFF. The full variable domain, completed using reference TRBV7-8 and TRBJ1-4, is GAGVSQSPRYKVAKRGQDVALRCDPISGHVSLFWYQQALGQGPEFLTYFQNEAQLDKSGLPSDRFFAERPEGSVSTLKIQRTQQEDSAVYLCASSLVGPGHGEKLFFGSGTQLSVL.

This clone was recorded only once. The rearrangement joins TRBV6-1 to TRBJ2-7; D not certain. The CDR3 is made up of 14 amino acids. V was pared by 3 bases and J by 1 base, with 10 bases between. Germline CDR1 MNHNS, CDR2 SASEGT. The CDR3 loop is CASSESVRSYEQYF. CDR3 nucleotides: TGTGCCAGCAGTGAGTCAGTCAGGTCCTACGAGCAGTACTTC.

The chain links TRBV27 to TRBJ2-3; D is undetermined. This CDR3 region has 13 residues. V shed 8 bases and J shed 3 bases, with 12 bases lying between them. Germline CDR1 is MNHEY and CDR2 is SMNVEV (reference sequence). The DNA for the CDR3 is TGTGCCAGCCGAGTTTTAGGGACAGATACGCAGTATTTT. Protein: CASRVLGTDTQYF.

The chain is built from TRBV10-2 and TRBJ2-1; TRBD1 agrees at 7 bases. Germline CDR1 reads WSHSY; CDR2 reads SAAADI. The V and J ends lost 3 bases and 1 base, in that order; junction bases with no gene match: 3. The CDR3 consists of 15 residues. This CDR3 reads CASSDGRGSYNEQFF. For the CDR3, the DNA is TGCGCCAGCAGTGATGGCAGGGGGTCCTACAATGAGCAGTTCTTC.

The V and J genes are TRBV5-4 and TRBJ2-7, with 10 bases aligning to TRBD1. V lost 7 bases and J lost 1; bases outside the gene matches: 14. The CDR3 length is 17 residues. Germline CDR1 SGHNT, CDR2 YYREEE (reference sequence). The CDR3, as DNA: TGTGCCAGCGGAAGTTCCCCGACAGGGGGCGAATCCTACGAGCAGTACTTC. The encoded protein is CASGSSPTGGESYEQYF.

V is TRBV7-9 and J is TRBJ2-1; D not resolved. Germline-derived CDR1 and CDR2 are SEHNR and FQNEAQ (reference sequence). The germline V and J ends were trimmed by 2 bases and 6 bases, with 11 bases remaining between them. The CDR3 has 14 residues. The CDR3 nucleotides are TGTGCCAGCAGCTTACCTGAAAGAAGCAATGAGCAGTTCTTC. This translates into CASSLPERSNEQFF.

The V and J genes are TRBV28 and TRBJ2-7; 10 bases fit TRBD2. The CDR3 consists of 15 residues. Germline V lookup: CDR1 MDHEN, CDR2 SYDVKM. The trim removed 3 bases at V and 2 bases at J, leaving 4 bases unmatched. The CDR3 DNA reads as TGTGCCAGCAGTTTTACCCTAGCGGGAGCCTACGAGCAGTACTTC. Protein product: CASSFTLAGAYEQYF.

In regard to this clone: This same CDR3 is encoded by further DNA sequences in the sample. The chain employs TRBV9 and TRBJ2-3; 7 bases match TRBD2. Germline lookup yields CDR1 SGDLS and CDR2 YYNGEE. The trim removed 6 bases at V and 0 bases at J, leaving 4 bases unmatched. CDR3 length: 14 residues. The CDR3 DNA sequence: TGTGCCAGCAATTTGGGGGGGAGCACAGATACGCAGTATTTT. Amino acids: CASNLGGSTDTQYF.

About this clone itself: Other DNA variants within this sample encode the same CDR3. The chain carries TRBV9 and TRBJ2-7; possibly TRBD2 for D (6 bases). The CDR3 extends over 15 amino acids. Trimming pared 0 bases from V and 0 bases from J, leaving 10 bases between. In germline, CDR1 is SGDLS, CDR2 YYNGEE. DNA of the CDR3: TGTGCCAGCAGCGTAGGTTACGGGAGCTCCTACGAGCAGTACTTC. It yields the protein CASSVGYGSSYEQYF.

The rearrangement uses TRBV28 and TRBJ2-1; a possible D gene is TRBD2 (6 bases). The CDR3 totals 15 residues. The V gene's germline CDR1 is MDHEN and CDR2 SYDVKM. Trimming pared 6 bases from V and 0 bases from J, leaving 12 bases between. The CDR3 sequence is CASRWGLASYNEQFF. The CDR3 bases are TGTGCCAGCAGATGGGGACTGGCCTCCTACAATGAGCAGTTCTTC.

V and J are TRBV7-7 and TRBJ2-7; 9 nucleotides match TRBD1. The length of the CDR3 is 16 residues. J lost 2 bases, V lost 1 base, and 6 bases had no gene match. CDR1 SSHAT and CDR2 FNYEAQ come from the germline V gene (reference sequence). The CDR3 reads CASSLGQGDSPYEQYF. The CDR3 DNA sequence: TGTGCCAGCAGCTTAGGACAGGGGGATAGTCCCTACGAGCAGTACTTC.

This chain connects TRBV27 to TRBJ2-5; D remains unclear. Germline CDR1 and CDR2: MNHEY and SMNVEV (reference sequence). The CDR3 is 14 residues long. V lost 2 bases to trimming and J lost 3 bases, with 10 bases between them. CDR3 sequence (DNA): TGTGCCAGCAGTTTACAGCAGAAAGAAGAGACCCAGTACTTC. Protein sequence: CASSLQQKEETQYF.

This sequence joins TRBV28 and TRBJ2-1; D ambiguous. In germline, CDR1 is MDHEN, CDR2 SYDVKM. V was clipped by 5 bases and J by 1 base, with 18 bases between them. CDR3 length: 17 residues. The CDR3 coding sequence is TGTGCCAGCAGTCCCTTCCGAGCAGGCCTGTCCTACAATGAGCAGTTCTTC. Translated, it gives CASSPFRAGLSYNEQFF.

This clone appeared a single time. V and J are TRBV7-9 and TRBJ2-1; D perhaps matches TRBD1 (6 bases). The CDR3 contains 14 residues. The V gene's germline CDR1 is SEHNR and CDR2 FQNEAQ (reference sequence). The ends were cut back, 4 bases at V and 7 bases at J, with 14 bases in the middle. The CDR3 DNA reads as TGTGCCAGCAGCTCCGTGGACAGTCGTAATGAGCAGTTCTTC. Its translation is CASSSVDSRNEQFF.

This chain connects TRBV7-9 to TRBJ2-2; D may be TRBD1 or TRBD2 (5 bases each). This CDR3 is 15 amino acids long. V lost 2 bases and J 4 bases, leaving 11 bases between the germline ends. The germline gives CDR1 SEHNR, CDR2 FQNEAQ (reference sequence). CDR3 sequence: CASSLPHGGTGELFF. The CDR3, as DNA: TGTGCCAGCAGCTTACCCCATGGGGGCACCGGGGAGCTGTTTTTT. Full variable domain (outside the CDR3, taken from reference TRBV7-9 and TRBJ2-2): DTGVSQNPRHKITKRGQNVTFRCDPISEHNRLYWYRQTLGQGPEFLTYFQNEAQLEKSRLLSDRFSAERPKGSFSTLEIQRTEQGDSAMYLCASSLPHGGTGELFFGEGSRLTVL.

The rearrangement links TRBV28 to TRBJ2-1; a weak D match, TRBD2 (6 bases). This CDR3 contains 16 residues. CDR1 and CDR2 from the germline V gene are MDHEN and SYDVKM. V was cut by 2 bases and J by 7 bases, with 18 bases left in between. The CDR3 spells CASSLRRRGQSNEQFF. Written as DNA, the CDR3 is TGTGCCAGCAGTTTAAGAAGGAGGGGTCAATCGAATGAGCAGTTCTTC. Drawing the rest from reference TRBV28 and TRBJ2-1, the complete variable domain is DVKVTQSSRYLVKRTGEKVFLECVQDMDHENMFWYRQDPGLGLRLIYFSYDVKMKEKGDIPEGYSVSREKKERFSLILESASTNQTSMYLCASSLRRRGQSNEQFFGPGTRLTVL.

This chain uses TRBV6-6 with TRBJ2-3, with 10 bases aligning to TRBD1. CDR1 MNHNY and CDR2 SVGAGI come from the germline V gene (reference sequence). Trimming cost V 4 bases and J 4 bases; bases outside gene matches: 2. The CDR3 is 14 residues long. This CDR3 reads CASSWTGGADTQYF. In nucleotides, the CDR3 is TGTGCCAGCAGTTGGACAGGGGGGGCAGATACGCAGTATTTT.

The chain carries TRBV7-9 and TRBJ1-1; no clear D. V was clipped by 1 base and J by 3 bases, with 6 bases between them. The CDR3 loop spans 13 amino acids. Germline V gives CDR1 SEHNR, CDR2 FQNEAQ (reference sequence). CDR3 sequence reads: CASSLVSDTEAFF. DNA for the CDR3: TGTGCCAGCAGCTTAGTTAGTGACACTGAAGCTTTCTTT.

CDR3 coding DNA: TGCGCCAGCAGCTTACTCGTCAGGGATCCCGAGCAGTACTTC. Protein sequence: CASSLLVRDPEQYF. V usage is TRBV5-1 and J usage is TRBJ2-7; TRBD1 is a possible D gene (5 bases). The ends were cut back, 2 bases at V and 6 bases at J, with 15 bases in the middle. Germline V gene lookup returns CDR1 SGHRS and CDR2 YFSETQ. The CDR3 covers 14 residues.

V and J are TRBV12-5 and TRBJ1-2, with TRBD1 matching 8 bases. The germline gives CDR1 LGHNT, CDR2 FRNRAP. V gave up 6 bases and J gave up 3 bases; unmatched junction bases: 9. The length of the CDR3 is 15 residues. This chain's CDR3 is CASGLDRGRYYGYTF. DNA of the CDR3: TGTGCTAGTGGCTTAGACAGGGGCCGCTACTATGGCTACACCTTC.

As regards this clone: An end of the junction does not agree with germline; a read error may underlie this. V usage is TRBV18 and J usage is TRBJ1-1; no clear D. This CDR3 contains 14 residues. Germline CDR1 is KGHSH and CDR2 is LQKENI. CDR3 residues: CASPPPSVNTEAFF. CDR3 coding DNA: TGTGCCAGCCCACCACCGTCAGTGAACACTGAAGCTTTCTTT.

This rearrangement joins TRBV28 to TRBJ2-3; D perhaps matches TRBD1 (5 bases). This CDR3 is 15 amino acids long. CDR1 is MDHEN and CDR2 is SYDVKM in the germline V gene. Trimming removed 4 bases from V and 4 bases from J, with 15 bases in between. The CDR3 reads CASSSDSWGPDTQYF. DNA for the CDR3: TGTGCCAGCAGTTCCGACTCATGGGGCCCAGATACGCAGTATTTT.